This T cell receptor (beta chain) emerged from a study of cytomegalovirus exposure and HLA in healthy donors. Study-level background: Out of 150 million to 200 million T cells, an earlier analysis found about 100 million unique TCR beta sequences in total.

Study findings and constraints: TCR beta V segments were, for the most part, productive about 87% or about 30% of the time in an earlier analysis.

PCR employed 60 Vbeta and 13 Jbeta primers. Sequencing used immunoSEQ multiplex PCR; TCRdb keeps in-frame clones, though not all of them. This table holds over 150,000 clones, about four fifths found once. In the case of this clone: Antigen: not known.

Specimen: PBMCs. This clonotype was obtained from a man between 18 and 35 years old in good health and CMV-seronegative.

The CDR3 protein is CSVGVTGDFQETQYF. CDR3 nucleotide sequence: TGCAGCGTTGGGGTGACAGGGGACTTCCAAGAGACCCAGTACTTC. The chain is built from TRBV29-1 and TRBJ2-5; 8 nucleotides agree with TRBD1. The CDR3 is 15 residues long. V lost 4 bases and J lost 1; bases outside the gene matches: 8. The germline gives CDR1 SQVTM, CDR2 ANQGSEA.